This T cell receptor beta chain was sequenced for a study of blood T cell repertoires in COVID-19. About the research overall: Both acute and convalescent COVID-19 samples were obtained from the United States, Italy and Spain. The cDNA or gDNA used as material had been derived from T cells, B-cell-depleted T cells, or PBMCs.

Methods used by the authors: Estimates of nucleated cell counts were drawn from the amplification of reference gene primers. The repertoire was sequenced with immunoSEQ multiplex PCR; TCRdb's copy has only in-frame clones and lacks some. V and J calls and clone size come straight from that table; D and trimming were deduced from the DNA. The sample lists about 170,000 clones; 80% to 90% were seen once. The Seattle patients, enrolled during active infection, were followed longitudinally. This clonotype was obtained from a woman aged 65 to 85 with COVID-19, enrolled during active disease. The specimen was peripheral blood.

For the CDR3, the DNA is TGTGCCAGCTCACCTGCGGCCAGGGGGCGATTCCAAGAGACCCAGTACTTC. This translates into CASSPAARGRFQETQYF. This chain uses TRBV18 with TRBJ2-5; 8 bases fit TRBD1. The germline V gene encodes CDR1 KGHSH and CDR2 LQKENI. Trimming at V came to 3 bases and at J to 1 base, leaving 10 bases not matched to a gene. The CDR3 spans 17 residues.